The T cell receptor (beta chain) described here comes from a study of glioma-infiltrating T cells (TCRdb year 2016). In terms of the full investigation: The low-grade gliomas were WHO grade II oligodendrogliomas or astrocytomas, while the glioblastomas were WHO grade IV tumors sampled at initial diagnosis rather than at recurrent diagnosis. Before surgery, glioma patients were given dexamethasone for six or fewer days. The sequencing target for blood libraries was roughly 4.5- to 11-fold coverage of 950,000 to 1,000,000 peripheral T cells. Glioma tissue, non-neoplastic brain tissue and matched peripheral blood mononuclear cells were used as sources from which TCR alpha- and beta-chain repertoires were sequenced. To gauge divergence between tissue and blood T-cell populations, every tissue-infiltrating repertoire was compared against the peripheral blood repertoire from the same patient. The paired cohort was made up of three low-grade glioma patients, several primary glioblastoma patients and three non-glioma patients who contributed non-neoplastic brain tissue. The paper as a whole reports these results and caveats: Small numbers underpinned the group comparisons: eight glioblastoma patients, three low-grade glioma patients and three non-neoplastic patients. A signature set of shared blood CDR3 motifs marked patients with low tissue-blood divergence and was depleted in highly divergent patients. Only a very small number of CDR3 sequences turned up in both tissue and blood, a result put down to high CDR3 diversity combined with limited sampling. VJ-independent divergence between tissue and blood was lower than expected in non-neoplastic patients but higher than expected in all gliomas, particularly low-grade gliomas.

TCR alpha and beta CDR3 regions were amplified with the iRepertoire nested amplicon-rescue multiplex PCR (arm-PCR) platform from RNA. For one-step reverse transcription and amplification, roughly 100-450 ng of tissue mRNA or PBMC total RNA was used as input. Following bead purification, Illumina adapters were added through a secondary multiplex PCR, and the libraries were then gel-purified between 200 and 400 bp. Internal 6-nucleotide barcodes were carried by the libraries and were used for demultiplexing. Sequencing of libraries was performed on an Illumina MiSeq with 2x220 or 2x250 nucleotide paired-end reads. The study's processing was this. Paired reads were merged with FLASH 1.2.11 and aligned to the GRCh37 human genome with BWA-MEM before extracting TRA and TRB reads. V and J assignment used an IMGT-derived reference of cassette sequences and CDR3 motifs that included pseudogenes. Reads were translated in three frames, and productive CDR3s were defined by a C…FGXG motif without stop codons. A clonotype was defined as a unique combination of a V-J cassette pair and a CDR3 amino acid sequence. Filtering of reads was based on Hamming distance, with the threshold set by the sequence error rate of each sample in mapped regions. In TCRdb, the public reads were trimmed at Q25 with fastp and aligned with MiXCR, with productive beta chains retained. Rows with one shared CDR3 protein collapse into an entry with the most common genes and DNA. TCRdb's processing, not the study's, gives the V and J calls here. The sample profile shows around 350,000 distinct CDR3 sequences; more than 35% of them were found once. The ten most abundant clones make up 12% of the sample.

The CDR3 numbers 14 residues from cysteine through phenylalanine. CDR3 DNA is the only sequence kept; it has 42 bases, read in frame from the first base. From a lookup of the germline V gene (reference sequence), CDR1 and CDR2 are MNHEY and SMNVEV. The junction shows trimming of 2 bases on V and 4 bases on J, plus 11 bases between the germline ends. Immediately after resection, surgical brain or tumor specimens were cryofrozen in liquid nitrogen, with peripheral blood cells collected concurrently. This clonotype was seen ten or more times. Its specific antigen is unknown. Base qualities are missing; no much larger clone stands one base away.

The sequence came from a human donor with low-grade glioma or glioblastoma, undergoing nonglioma brain surgery, or in good health (not recorded which). Specimen: glioma tissue, nonneoplastic brain tissue, or PBMCs (not recorded which). The chain is assembled from TRBV27 and TRBJ1-1, with TRBD1 as a weak D call on 6 bases. DNA sequence: TGTGCCAGCAGTTTACTAGTACAGGGCACTGAAGCTTTCTTT. Its translation reads: CASSLLVQGTEAFF.